These 21 T cell receptor beta chains were all obtained from the same sample, sequenced in a study of shared clonotypes between healthy human individuals. Only in-frame clones appear in the TCRdb table, and some are missing; sequencing was by immunoSEQ multiplex PCR. The sample yields hundreds of thousands of clones, roughly 97% seen once. Source material: naive CD4+ T cells sorted from blood. The subset is: CD45RA+ positively selected. The receptor set was obtained from a woman aged 30 to 39 in good health.

The chain has TRBV28 and TRBJ1-2, with D maybe TRBD1 (5 bases). CDR3 size: 13 residues. Germline V gene lookup returns CDR1 MDHEN and CDR2 SYDVKM. The V gene lost 7 bases and the J gene lost 8 bases, with 17 bases spanning the gap. Here the CDR3 reads CASITSTGLGYTF. In DNA, the CDR3 is TGTGCCAGCATTACCTCCACAGGCTTGGGCTACACCTTC.

J is TRBJ2-7 and V is TRBV19; the D is unclear. The CDR3 covers 13 residues. Looked up from germline, CDR1 is LNHDA and CDR2 is SQIVND (reference sequence). V was shortened by 7 bases and J by 0 bases, with 10 bases between the two germline ends. DNA for the CDR3: TGTGCCAGTAATGACGGAAGCTCCTACGAGCAGTACTTC. Translated, it gives CASNDGSSYEQYF.

The chain combines TRBV2 with TRBJ1-2; 7 nucleotides agree with TRBD1. The germline gives CDR1 SNHLY, CDR2 FYNNEI. The CDR3 runs 13 residues. V shed 4 bases and J 3 bases; nucleotides not matched to a gene: 2. This CDR3 reads CASSVDRDYGYTF. The CDR3 coding sequence is TGTGCCAGCAGTGTTGACAGGGACTATGGCTACACCTTC.

The chain has TRBV6-1 and TRBJ2-7; 9 bases line up with TRBD2. In germline, CDR1 is MNHNS, CDR2 SASEGT. This CDR3 has 14 amino acids. J lost 1 base, V lost 8 bases, and 6 bases had no gene match. This CDR3 is CASQASGISYEQYF. The CDR3 bases are TGTGCCAGCCAGGCTAGCGGGATATCCTACGAGCAGTACTTC.

The V and J genes are TRBV7-9 and TRBJ2-2; D gene uncertain. In germline, CDR1 is SEHNR, CDR2 FQNEAQ (reference sequence). This CDR3 region has 14 residues. V lost 3 bases, J lost 4 bases, and 9 bases lay in between. CDR3 amino acids: CASSLRQITGELFF. In nucleotides, the CDR3 is TGTGCCAGCAGCTTGAGGCAGATCACCGGGGAGCTGTTTTTT.

V is TRBV4-1 and J is TRBJ2-2; either TRBD1 or TRBD2 may supply D (5 bases each). Germline V gene lookup returns CDR1 MGHRA and CDR2 YSYEKL. CDR3 size: 17 residues. V was shortened by 1 base and J by 7 bases, with 19 bases between the two germline ends. CDR3 bases: TGCGCCAGCAGCCAAGTGTGGTCCGGGACCGCGAGCGGGGAGCTGTTTTTT. It encodes CASSQVWSGTASGELFF.

This clone is a singleton in its sample. The rearrangement joins TRBV7-2 to TRBJ2-7, with 9 bases identical to TRBD2. Per the germline V gene, CDR1 is SGHTA and CDR2 is FQGNSA. Trimming cost V 4 bases and J 6 bases; bases outside gene matches: 10. This CDR3 is built from 15 residues. The CDR3 region is CASSSQRSGSREQYF. The CDR3 DNA follows: TGTGCCAGCAGCTCCCAGCGTAGCGGGAGCCGCGAGCAGTACTTC. The whole variable domain, filled in from reference TRBV7-2 and TRBJ2-7, reads GAGVSQSPSNKVTEKGKDVELRCDPISGHTALYWYRQSLGQGLEFLIYFQGNSAPDKSGLPSDRFSAERTGGSVSTLTIQRTQQEDSAVYLCASSSQRSGSREQYFGPGTRLTVT.

This clone was recorded a few times. The chain has TRBV10-1 and TRBJ1-1; the D gene is possibly TRBD1 (5 bases). The CDR3 runs to 14 residues. The V end lost 6 bases, the J end lost 7 bases, and 18 bases lay between the germline ends. Germline V gene sequence: CDR1 WNHNN, CDR2 SYGVQD (reference sequence). The CDR3: CASSRDERNGEAFF. CDR3 nucleotide sequence: TGCGCCAGCAGCCGGGACGAAAGGAACGGTGAAGCTTTCTTT.

The V gene is TRBV14, the J gene TRBJ2-5; a weak D match, TRBD2 (5 bases). Matching the DNA end better, TRBJ2-7 makes the J call doubtful. CDR1 SGHDN and CDR2 FVKESK come from the germline V gene. This CDR3 has 14 amino acids. The CDR3: CASSRSSDSYEQYF. In DNA, the CDR3 is TGTGCCAGCAGCCGCAGCTCGGACTCATACGAGCAGTACTTC.

The V gene is TRBV6-1, the J gene TRBJ1-2; D is ambiguous. Germline values: CDR1 MNHNS, CDR2 SASEGT. The CDR3 has 16 residues. The V end lost 3 bases, the J end lost 2 bases, and 16 bases lay between the germline ends. CDR3 bases: TGTGCCAGCAGTGACCCCTCGATATCAGGCAACTATGGCTACACCTTC. It is translated as CASSDPSISGNYGYTF.

This chain uses TRBV11-2 with TRBJ2-5, with D perhaps matching TRBD1 (6 bases). Germline lookup yields CDR1 SGHAT and CDR2 FQNNGV. Trimming pared 0 bases from V and 5 bases from J, leaving 10 bases between. This CDR3 comprises 14 residues. CDR3 protein: CASSLDTGLETQYF. CDR3 bases: TGTGCCAGCAGCTTAGATACAGGGTTGGAGACCCAGTACTTC.

The V and J genes are TRBV29-1 and TRBJ2-2; D is possibly TRBD2 (6 bases). Germline-derived CDR1 and CDR2 are SQVTM and ANQGSEA. The CDR3 loop spans 12 amino acids. V lost 6 bases, J lost 7 bases, and 12 bases lay in between. The DNA of the CDR3 is TGCAGCGTAGGGAGGCGGGACGGGGAGCTGTTTTTT. It encodes CSVGRRDGELFF.

The chain carries TRBV5-8 and TRBJ2-1; 8 bases are shared with TRBD1. The CDR3 loop spans 17 amino acids. Germline V lookup: CDR1 SGHTS, CDR2 YDEGEE. V lost 0 bases and J lost 0; bases outside the gene matches: 5. CDR3 sequence (DNA): TGTGCCAGCAGCTTGGGCGACAGGGGAGACTCCTACAATGAGCAGTTCTTC. Its protein is CASSLGDRGDSYNEQFF.

This clone was found once. The V and J genes are TRBV9 and TRBJ1-2; unclear D gene. Trimming shortened V by 3 bases and J by 6 bases, and 18 bases separated the two germline ends. The CDR3 runs to 15 residues. Per germline, CDR1 SGDLS and CDR2 YYNGEE. CDR3 sequence reads: CASSGMTGGVHGYTF. CDR3 nucleotide sequence: TGTGCCAGCAGCGGCATGACGGGTGGCGTCCATGGCTACACCTTC.

V is TRBV4-2 and J is TRBJ2-1, with 10 bases lining up with TRBD2. Losses at the gene ends were 1 base for V and 2 bases for J; bases not matched to a gene: 2. This CDR3 is 16 amino acids long. The V gene's germline CDR1 is LGHNA and CDR2 YNFKEQ. CDR3 nucleotide sequence: TGTGCCAGCAGCCAAGGAACTAGCGGGACCTACAATGAGCAGTTCTTC. Translating gives CASSQGTSGTYNEQFF.

This chain links TRBV11-2 with TRBJ2-7; D might be TRBD2 (6 bases). Trimming cost V 4 bases and J 1 base, with 14 bases left between them. Germline V gives CDR1 SGHAT, CDR2 FQNNGV. The CDR3 contains 15 residues. The CDR3 DNA reads TGTGCCAGCAGCTCCGGCGGACTACTGTCCTACGAGCAGTACTTC. It encodes CASSSGGLLSYEQYF.

The rearrangement joins TRBV5-1 to TRBJ2-5, with D possibly matching TRBD2 (6 bases). The CDR3 has 13 residues. Trimming pared 4 bases from V and 4 bases from J, leaving 11 bases between. Germline V gene sequence: CDR1 SGHRS, CDR2 YFSETQ. CDR3 nucleotides: TGCGCCAGCAGCATACAGGAGGGAGAGACCCAGTACTTC. Protein sequence: CASSIQEGETQYF.

This chain joins TRBV28 and TRBJ1-2; TRBD1 matches 9 bases. After removal of 5 bases from V and 4 bases from J, the junction contained 2 bases not matched to a gene. CDR3 length: 13 amino acids. CDR1 and CDR2 from the germline V gene are MDHEN and SYDVKM. CDR3 DNA: TGTGCCAGCAGTGTGACAGGGGGCTATGGCTACACCTTC. It encodes CASSVTGGYGYTF.

The chain combines TRBV19 with TRBJ2-3; 7 positions agree with TRBD2. The CDR3 loop spans 14 amino acids. V shed 6 bases and J 5 bases; nucleotides not matched to a gene: 8. Germline assignment: CDR1 LNHDA and CDR2 SQIVND (reference sequence). DNA of the CDR3: TGTGCCAGTAGAATCGCGGGAGATATAGATACGCAGTATTTT. This sequence encodes CASRIAGDIDTQYF.

The genes are TRBV6-1 and TRBJ2-7; weak D call: TRBD1 (5 bases). The germline V gene has CDR1 MNHNS and CDR2 SASEGT. This CDR3 has 14 amino acids. Between the trimmed V and J ends, which lost 8 bases and 6 bases, there was a span of 20 bases. In DNA, the CDR3 is TGTGCCAGCGACCAGCCTCCAGGGCCGGGCGAGCAGTACTTC. Amino acid sequence: CASDQPPGPGEQYF.

This chain uses TRBV28 with TRBJ2-1; TRBD2 matches 9 bases. Germline V lookup: CDR1 MDHEN, CDR2 SYDVKM. CDR3 length equals 15 residues. V gave up 2 bases and J gave up 5 bases; unmatched junction bases: 4. The CDR3 sequence is CASSLAGGWDNEQFF. For the CDR3, the DNA is TGTGCCAGCAGTTTAGCGGGAGGGTGGGACAATGAGCAGTTCTTC.